Listed below are T cell receptor beta chains from one sample, sequenced in a study of low-dose radiotherapy and immunotherapy resistance in tumors. TCRdb analysed the reads with MiXCR anew, one entry per CDR3 protein. The sample shows under 90,000 distinct CDR3 sequences, about a sixth of them seen only once. Sample: PBMCs, taken after low-dose radiotherapy plus immunotherapy. These receptors were taken from a male donor with prostate cancer. The CDR3 runs from the conserved cysteine through the conserved F or W. D genes are given only for firm matches. Size values are once, few and many counts, or a class for expanded clones, and some rows have none.

j_call | d_call | v_call | clone_size | cdr3_nt | cdr3_aa
TRBJ2-7 | . | TRBV12-3/TRBV12-4 | once | TGTGCCAGCAGCCGACCGGATGTCGGCCGGTACGAGCAGTACTTC | CASSRPDVGRYEQYF
TRBJ2-7 | . | TRBV10-3 | many | TGTGCCATCTTCCTTGAAGGGCCCGAGCAGTACTTC | CAIFLEGPEQYF
TRBJ2-1 | . | TRBV4-3 | many | TGCGCCAGCAGCCAAGATGATTGGCGGGAGCAGTTCTTC | CASSQDDWREQFF
TRBJ1-2 | . | TRBV29-1 | . | TGCAGCGTTGAAGTCTCGTCGGGTGTGAGCGGCTACACCTTC | CSVEVSSGVSGYTF
TRBJ2-1 | TRBD2 | TRBV11-2 | many | TGTGCCAGCAGCTTAGACGGGGGGACTAGCGGGACGCAGTTCTTC | CASSLDGGTSGTQFF
TRBJ2-3 | TRBD2 | TRBV12-3/TRBV12-4 | few | TGTGCCAGCGGGGGACTAGCGGGAAACACAGATACGCAGTATTTT | CASGGLAGNTDTQYF
TRBJ1-5 | . | TRBV6-1 | many | TGTGCCAGACGGGGTAGCAATCAGCCCCAGCATTTT | CARRGSNQPQHF
TRBJ2-5 | TRBD2 | TRBV28 | many | TGTGCCAGCAGGGTTCCCCCCGGGCGGGAGTGGCAAGAGACCCAGTACTTC | CASRVPPGREWQETQYF
TRBJ2-1 | . | TRBV14 | many | TGTGCCAGCAGCCAACCAGAGGCCACAGGGATCAGGAATGAGCAGTTCTTC | CASSQPEATGIRNEQFF
TRBJ1-1 | . | TRBV25-1 | many | TGTGCCAGCAGTGAAGCGGGCGCGTACACTGAAGCTTTCTTT | CASSEAGAYTEAFF
TRBJ1-5 | . | TRBV12-3/TRBV12-4 | many | TGTGCCAGCAGTCGTACCAGCAATCAGCCCCAGCATTTT | CASSRTSNQPQHF
TRBJ2-5 | TRBD1 | TRBV3-1 | many | TGTGCCAGCAGCCATAACCCGGAAACAGGGGAAGAGACCCAGTACTTC | CASSHNPETGEETQYF
TRBJ2-3 | . | TRBV12-3/TRBV12-4 | few | TGTGCCAGCAGTCTCAGGGAGGATACGCAGTATTTT | CASSLREDTQYF
TRBJ1-2 | TRBD1 | TRBV6-5 | many | TGTGCCAGCAGTTTAGGACAGGTCGGTTGGAATGGCTACACCTTC | CASSLGQVGWNGYTF
TRBJ2-7 | TRBD1 | TRBV19 | many | TGTGCCAGTAGTGAGTCAGGGGGATACGAGCAGTACTTC | CASSESGGYEQYF
TRBJ2-3 | . | TRBV29-1 | many | TGCAGCGTTGAGGAGGCGGGACACCGCATTGATACGCAGTATTTT | CSVEEAGHRIDTQYF
TRBJ1-2 | TRBD1 | TRBV14 | few | TGTGCCAGCAGCCCGGGGACAGGGATAGGCTATGGCTACACCTTC | CASSPGTGIGYGYTF
TRBJ1-5 | . | TRBV19 | many | TGTGCCAGTAGTATAGGGTCTTGGCAGCCCCAGCATTTT | CASSIGSWQPQHF
TRBJ2-1 | . | TRBV6-2/TRBV6-3 | many | TGTGCCTGCCGGGACTCCGTTTATAGTGAGCAGTTCTTC | CACRDSVYSEQFF
TRBJ1-3 | TRBD1 | TRBV5-8 | many | TGTGCCGGCGGGACAGGGCCCGGAAACACCATATATTTT | CAGGTGPGNTIYF
TRBJ2-7 | TRBD1 | TRBV3-1 | few | TGTGCCAGCAGCCCGGGACAGGGGGCCTCACTGACGCGGCAGTACTTC | CASSPGQGASLTRQYF
TRBJ1-1 | TRBD1 | TRBV12-3/TRBV12-4 | many | TGTGCCAGCGGACAGGGGGCCACTGAAGCTTTCTTT | CASGQGATEAFF
TRBJ2-7 | . | TRBV6-1 | . | TGTGCCAGCAAAGGACACCTCTACGAGCAGTACTTC | CASKGHLYEQYF
TRBJ2-1 | TRBD2 | TRBV6-8 | many | TGTGCCAGCAGAGCCACACTAGCGGGAGACCAGTTCTTC | CASRATLAGDQFF
TRBJ2-3 | TRBD1 | TRBV5-1 | many | TGCGCCAGCAGCCTAGGACAGGGGATGGATACGCAGTATTTT | CASSLGQGMDTQYF
TRBJ2-6 | . | TRBV6-5 | many | TGTGCCAGCAGGCCGGGACGCCTCTCTGGGGCCAACGTCCTGACTTTC | CASRPGRLSGANVLTF
TRBJ2-2 | TRBD1 | TRBV5-1 | many | TGCGCCAGCAGCTTTGGACAGGGAAACACCGGGGAGCTGTTTTTT | CASSFGQGNTGELFF
TRBJ2-7 | . | TRBV7-9 | many | TGTGCCAGCAGTTTCCCCACAATAGTGCAAGAGGGGGTGTACGAGCAGTACTTC | CASSFPTIVQEGVYEQYF
TRBJ2-1 | TRBD2 | TRBV29-1 | many | TGCAGCGTCCCGGGACTAGCGGGTAGCAGCTCCTACAATGAGCAGTTCTTC | CSVPGLAGSSSYNEQFF
TRBJ1-2 | . | TRBV6-6 | . | TGTGCCAGCAGTCCAGGGGTAAACTATGGCTACACCTTC | CASSPGVNYGYTF
TRBJ2-5 | TRBD2 | TRBV7-2 | . | TGTGCCAGCAGCTCACCGGGACTAGCGGTGAACCAGAGAGACACCCAGTACTTC | CASSSPGLAVNQRDTQYF
TRBJ2-7 | . | TRBV13 | many | TGTGCCAGCAGCTTAATCAGGACGGATGAAAAGTACGAGCAGTACTTC | CASSLIRTDEKYEQYF
TRBJ2-6 | . | TRBV20-1 | many | TGCAGTGCTCCCCCCGACGGATCTGGGGCCAACGTCCTGACTTTC | CSAPPDGSGANVLTF
TRBJ2-7 | . | TRBV4-3 | many | TGCGCCAGCAGCCAAGATTGGCAGGGTATCTCCTACGAGCAGTACTTC | CASSQDWQGISYEQYF
TRBJ1-6 | . | TRBV28 | . | TGTGCCAGCAGTGCCATTGGAGGGGTCGGGCCACCCCTCCACTTT | CASSAIGGVGPPLHF
TRBJ2-7 | . | TRBV20-1 | many | TGCAGTGCTAGCTCACAGGGAGGGACGGGGTACGAGCAGTACTTC | CSASSQGGTGYEQYF
TRBJ1-5 | TRBD1 | TRBV20-1 | many | TGCAGTGCTAGTTCATCGGACAGGGCAGAGCAGCCCCAGCATTTT | CSASSSDRAEQPQHF
TRBJ1-5 | . | TRBV29-1 | many | TGCAGCGTTGAAGACCGCGAACCGGGACCAACCCAGGGCAATCAGCCCCAGCATTTT | CSVEDREPGPTQGNQPQHF
TRBJ2-7 | . | TRBV30 | many | TGTGCCTGGAGTCCAGATTCGGGATTGGAGCAGTACTTC | CAWSPDSGLEQYF
TRBJ1-2 | . | TRBV27 | many | TGTGCCAGCAGTTTCTCCCTGGGCCATGGCTACACCTTC | CASSFSLGHGYTF
TRBJ2-5 | TRBD1 | TRBV7-2 | many | TGTGCCAGCAGCCGGACAGGGGGAAAAGAGACCCAGTACTTC | CASSRTGGKETQYF
TRBJ2-3 | TRBD2 | TRBV15 | many | TGTGCCACCACCTTTAGCGGGAGGAGCACAGATACGCAGTATTTT | CATTFSGRSTDTQYF
TRBJ2-7 | TRBD1 | TRBV5-6 | once | TGTGCCAGCAGCGTATGGGACAGGGGTTCCTACGAGCAGTACTTC | CASSVWDRGSYEQYF
TRBJ1-2 | TRBD1 | TRBV29-1 | many | TGCAGCGAAAGGACAGGGGACGGCTACACCTTC | CSERTGDGYTF
TRBJ2-1 | . | TRBV24-1 | many | TGTGCCACCAGTGACCACTCCTTAGCTTCCTACAATGAGCAGTTCTTC | CATSDHSLASYNEQFF
TRBJ1-2 | . | TRBV11-2 | many | TGTGCCAGCAGCTTTGGGTCTAACATGGGCTACACCTTC | CASSFGSNMGYTF
TRBJ1-1 | . | TRBV7-9 | many | TGTGCCAGCAGCTTCGGGCACAGGAACACTGAAGCTTTCTTT | CASSFGHRNTEAFF
TRBJ2-5 | . | TRBV7-2 | many | TGTGCCAGCAGCTTATTTCGGACAGCTCAAGAGACCCAGTACTTC | CASSLFRTAQETQYF
TRBJ2-7 | TRBD1 | TRBV7-8 | few | TGTGCCAGCAGCGAGGTGGACAGGACCAGCTACGAGCAGTACTTC | CASSEVDRTSYEQYF
TRBJ2-2 | . | TRBV7-9 | many | TGTGCCAGCAGCCACGCCGGTCCCGCGAACACCGGGGAGCTGTTTTTT | CASSHAGPANTGELFF
TRBJ2-7 | . | TRBV2 | many | TGTGCCAGCAGAAATAGGCAAAGCTCCTACGAGCAGTACTTC | CASRNRQSSYEQYF